This passage covers 5 T cell receptor beta chains from one sample sequenced in a study of vaccination and CD4 T cells after COVID-19. Cultured CD4+ T-cell DNA underwent Oncomine TCR Beta short-read sequencing. Each CDR3 protein is one row after TCRdb ran MiXCR on the PCR reads. This table holds about 17,000 distinct CDR3 sequences, 61% found once. Their target antigens are unknown. Treatment defined: approximately 10-day PBMC culture with coronavirus spike peptide pools or control peptides (ViraFEST assay). The sequencing input was CD4+ T cells from blood, cultured in vitro. The receptors derive from a human donor who had recovered from COVID-19.

J is TRBJ2-3 and V is TRBV19; possibly TRBD2 for D (6 bases). Trimming took 3 bases from V and 6 from J, leaving 7 bases between them. The length of the CDR3 is 12 residues. Germline lookup yields CDR1 LNHDA and CDR2 SQIVND (reference sequence). The CDR3, as DNA: TGTGCCAGTAGTATGCTAGCGGATACGCAGTATTTT. Protein product: CASSMLADTQYF. The full variable domain, with the rest looked up from reference TRBV19 and TRBJ2-3, is DGGITQSPKYLFRKEGQNVTLSCEQNLNHDAMYWYRQDPGQGLRLIYYSQIVNDFQKGDIAEGYSVSREKKESFPLTVTSAQKNPTAFYLCASSMLADTQYFGPGTRLTVL.

This clonotype turned up a few times. This chain links TRBV15 with TRBJ2-7, with 8 bases matching TRBD1. Germline trimming cut 1 base from V and 6 bases from J; bases unmatched to any gene: 8. CDR3 size: 15 residues. Germline CDR1 and CDR2: LNHNV and YYDKDF (reference sequence). The CDR3 is CATSRARDRPSEQYF. In nucleotides, the CDR3 is TGTGCCACCAGCAGAGCCCGGGACAGGCCAAGCGAGCAGTACTTC.

V and J are TRBV27 and TRBJ2-5, with D possibly TRBD1 on 6 matching bases. V lost 6 bases, J lost 5 bases, and 13 bases lay in between. The CDR3 totals 13 residues. The germline V gene has CDR1 MNHEY and CDR2 SMNVEV (reference sequence). The CDR3 sequence is CASRSWGRETQYF. The CDR3 bases are TGTGCCAGCAGGAGCTGGGGGCGGGAGACCCAGTACTTC.

The CDR3 sequence: CASSAGTVPYEQYF. The CDR3 coding sequence is TGTGCCAGCAGTGCGGGGACAGTTCCCTACGAGCAGTACTTC. The chain combines TRBV2 with TRBJ2-7, with 7 bases aligning to TRBD1. The CDR3 totals 14 residues. V shed 4 bases and J 2 bases; nucleotides not matched to a gene: 5. The V gene's germline CDR1 is SNHLY and CDR2 FYNNEI.

V and J are TRBV18 and TRBJ1-1; D is undetermined. V dropped 2 bases and J dropped 5 bases, with 12 bases sitting between them. CDR3 length equals 14 residues. The germline V gene encodes CDR1 KGHSH and CDR2 LQKENI. CDR3 DNA: TGTGCCAGCTCACCAGCGGGTGAAGGGACTGAAGCTTTCTTT. Its translation: CASSPAGEGTEAFF.